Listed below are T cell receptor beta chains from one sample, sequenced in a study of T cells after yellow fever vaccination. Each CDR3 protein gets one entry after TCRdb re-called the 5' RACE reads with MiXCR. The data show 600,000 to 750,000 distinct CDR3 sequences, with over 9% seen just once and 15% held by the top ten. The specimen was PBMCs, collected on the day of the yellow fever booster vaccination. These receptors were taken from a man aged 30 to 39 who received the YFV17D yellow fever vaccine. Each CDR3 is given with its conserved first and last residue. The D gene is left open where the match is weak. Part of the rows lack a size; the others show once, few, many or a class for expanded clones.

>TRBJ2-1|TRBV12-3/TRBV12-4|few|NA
TGTGCCAGCAGCCCCGGGTTAAGGCCCTACAATGAGCAGTTCTTC
CASSPGLRPYNEQFF
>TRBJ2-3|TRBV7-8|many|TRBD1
TGTGCCAGCAGCGTAGGGACAGGGTATACAGATACGCAGTATTTT
CASSVGTGYTDTQYF
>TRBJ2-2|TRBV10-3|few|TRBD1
TGTGCCATCAATTTGGACAGGAAGAACACCGGGGAGCTGTTTTTT
CAINLDRKNTGELFF
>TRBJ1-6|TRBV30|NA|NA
TGTGCCTGGAGTGTTGGGCCTGTTAATTCACCCCTCCACTTT
CAWSVGPVNSPLHF
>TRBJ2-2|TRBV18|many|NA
TGTGCCAGCTCACCACGAGAGCCCGGGAGCGGCGGGGAGCTGTTTTTT
CASSPREPGSGGELFF
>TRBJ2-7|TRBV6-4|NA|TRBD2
TGTGCCAGCAGTGTCTCGGGACTAGCGGGAGGGCCTCGGGGTTACGAGCAGTACTTC
CASSVSGLAGGPRGYEQYF
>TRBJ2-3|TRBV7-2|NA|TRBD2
TGTGCCAGCAGCCCGACTAGCGGGATTCGAGATACGCAGTATTTT
CASSPTSGIRDTQYF
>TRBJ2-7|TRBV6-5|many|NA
TGTGCCAGCAGTTACGACAGTTCCTACGAGCAGTACTTC
CASSYDSSYEQYF
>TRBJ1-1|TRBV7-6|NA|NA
TGTGCCAGCAGTTCGTCACAGGGAGGTAGCACTGAAGCTTTCTTT
CASSSSQGGSTEAFF
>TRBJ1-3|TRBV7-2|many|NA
TGTGCCAGCAGCTTAGGGGGCAGCTCTGGAAACACCATATATTTT
CASSLGGSSGNTIYF